The next 22 T cell receptor beta chains were all read from a single sample in a study of post-analysis software for immune sequencing data. Antigen specificity for these receptors is unknown. Findings and caveats of the study: Patients had higher frequencies than controls of roughly five TRBV segments, including TRBV5-6, TRBV5-1 and TRBV20-1.

Built from TCR beta cDNA, the libraries had unique molecular identifiers in them. TCRdb re-called the PCR reads with MiXCR, one entry per CDR3 protein. The sample carries fewer than 550,000 distinct CDR3 sequences, around 34% recorded once. What was sequenced was blood. The receptors here all came from a girl aged 2-17 years with multiple sclerosis.

This clonotype was detected a few times. The chain couples TRBV20-1 to TRBJ2-7; TRBD1 might be the D (6 bases). The CDR3 is 17 amino acids. Trimming removed 0 bases from V and 0 bases from J, with 18 bases in between. Germline V gene lookup returns CDR1 DFQATT and CDR2 SNEGSKA (reference sequence). Written as DNA, the CDR3 is TGCAGTGCTAGAGATCTTCTTGACAGGACGAGCTCCTACGAGCAGTACTTC. It translates to CSARDLLDRTSSYEQYF.

This clonotype has a handful of counts. The chain joins TRBV9 to TRBJ2-3; TRBD1 might be the D (6 bases). The germline V gene has CDR1 SGDLS and CDR2 YYNGEE. V lost 2 bases, J lost 5 bases, and 15 bases lay in between. CDR3 size: 15 residues. CDR3 loop: CASSVIQGPRDTQYF. Here the CDR3 DNA reads TGTGCCAGCAGCGTTATCCAGGGGCCGAGAGATACGCAGTATTTT. The whole variable domain, remainder taken from reference TRBV9 and TRBJ2-3, is DSGVTQTPKHLITATGQRVTLRCSPRSGDLSVYWYQQSLDQGLQFLIQYYNGEERAKGNILERFSAQQFPDLHSELNLSSLELGDSALYFCASSVIQGPRDTQYFGPGTRLTVL.

This clonotype occurred many times. CDR3 protein: CASSSGLFTDTQYF. As DNA, the CDR3 is TGTGCCAGCAGCTCCGGACTATTCACAGATACGCAGTATTTT. The chain couples TRBV7-2 to TRBJ2-3; weak D call: TRBD2 (6 bases). Between the trimmed V and J ends, which lost 4 bases and 2 bases, there was a span of 10 bases. The length of the CDR3 is 14 residues. The germline gives CDR1 SGHTA, CDR2 FQGNSA.

The table lists this clonotype with a few counts. The rearrangement links TRBV7-6 to TRBJ2-7; D perhaps matches TRBD1 (5 bases). The germline V gene encodes CDR1 SGHVS and CDR2 FNYEAQ. With 0 bases removed from V and 5 bases from J, the gap between germline ends came to 11 bases. The CDR3 sequence is 14 residues long. The CDR3 DNA sequence: TGTGCCAGCAGCTTAGCAGGGGCCTTAGACGAGCAGTACTTC. It specifies CASSLAGALDEQYF.

The chain combines TRBV6-1 with TRBJ2-3; D not certain. CDR3 length: 12 amino acids. V lost 3 bases and J 6 bases, leaving 7 bases between the germline ends. Germline CDR1 and CDR2: MNHNS and SASEGT. Here the CDR3 reads CASSDFGDTQYF. DNA for the CDR3: TGTGCCAGCAGTGATTTCGGGGATACGCAGTATTTT.

This clonotype has a handful of counts. The V gene is TRBV10-1, the J gene TRBJ2-7; D is possibly TRBD1 (5 bases). Trimming took 0 bases from V and 3 from J, leaving 12 bases between them. Per the germline V gene, CDR1 is WNHNN and CDR2 is SYGVQD (reference sequence). The CDR3 covers 15 residues. This chain's CDR3 is CASSESGPWGYEQYF. The CDR3 DNA sequence: TGCGCCAGCAGTGAGTCGGGGCCGTGGGGCTACGAGCAGTACTTC.

V is TRBV5-1 and J is TRBJ2-5; TRBD2 matches at 11 bases. CDR3 length: 14 residues. Germline V CDR1 and CDR2: SGHRS, YFSETQ. V lost 6 bases and J lost 5; bases outside the gene matches: 6. Here the CDR3 reads CASNSTSGEETQYF. DNA of the CDR3: TGCGCCAGCAACTCGACTAGCGGGGAGGAGACCCAGTACTTC.

This chain uses TRBV27 with TRBJ2-7, with D perhaps being TRBD1 or TRBD2 (5 bases each). The CDR3 loop spans 14 amino acids. CDR1 is MNHEY and CDR2 is SMNVEV in the germline V gene (reference sequence). The ends were cut back, 3 bases at V and 3 bases at J, with 12 bases in the middle. The DNA for the CDR3 is TGTGCCAGCAGTTTCAAGGGACCCCTCTACGAGCAGTACTTC. As protein: CASSFKGPLYEQYF.

V usage is TRBV6-5 and J usage is TRBJ1-5; the match to TRBD1 covers 7 bases. The length of the CDR3 is 15 residues. Germline V gene lookup returns CDR1 MNHEY and CDR2 SVGAGI. J lost 7 bases, V lost 6 bases, and 12 bases had no gene match. CDR3 in amino acids: CASSRGRQGRQPQHF. The CDR3 DNA follows: TGTGCCAGCAGCAGGGGTCGACAGGGCCGGCAGCCCCAGCATTTT.

The chain couples TRBV5-1 to TRBJ1-1; TRBD1 is a possible D gene (5 bases). This CDR3 has 13 residues. The germline V gene encodes CDR1 SGHRS and CDR2 YFSETQ. The ends were cut back, 4 bases at V and 5 bases at J, with 12 bases in the middle. The CDR3 spells CASSIGGSTEAFF. The CDR3 region has the DNA TGCGCCAGCAGCATTGGGGGATCGACTGAAGCTTTCTTT.

This clonotype was observed a single time. The CDR3 does not end in the conserved phenylalanine or tryptophan, so this is likely a read error. The rearrangement uses TRBV25-1 and TRBJ2-3; D not resolved. This CDR3 region has 11 residues. V was cut by 5 bases and J by 7 bases, with 7 bases left in between. The germline CDR1 and CDR2 sequences are MGHDK and SYGVNS. In DNA, the CDR3 is TGTGCCAGCAGTCCGGCGAATACGCAGTATGTT. It is translated as CASSPANTQYV.

This clonotype showed up just a few times. The genes are TRBV7-2 and TRBJ1-1; D may be TRBD1 (6 bases). The CDR3 contains 15 residues. Germline V gene data show CDR1 as SGHTA and CDR2 as FQGNSA. Trimming removed 4 bases at V and 4 bases at J, with 16 bases between. The CDR3 DNA follows: TGTGCCAGCAGCTACCAACAGGGAGGAGGCACTGAAGCTTTCTTT. It translates to CASSYQQGGGTEAFF.

This clonotype has only a few counts. The gene calls are TRBV5-1 and TRBJ2-1, with 9 bases that match TRBD1. Germline values: CDR1 SGHRS, CDR2 YFSETQ. The V gene end was trimmed by 3 bases and the J gene end by 7 bases; junction bases not matched to a gene: 14. CDR3 length: 17 amino acids. In nucleotides, the CDR3 is TGCGCCAGCAGCTCGCTAGTCTCCGGGACAGGGAAGAATGAGCAGTTCTTC. As protein: CASSSLVSGTGKNEQFF.

This clonotype was recorded once. The chain has TRBV12-3 or TRBV12-4 and TRBJ2-1; the match to TRBD2 covers 10 bases. Gene TRBJ2-7 matches the end of the DNA better, so the J call may be wrong. This CDR3 contains 18 residues. CDR3 coding DNA: TGTGCCAGCAGCCCCCCTTATCTAGCGGGGGAATCCTACAATGAGCAGTACTTC. It specifies CASSPPYLAGESYNEQYF.

V usage is TRBV12-3 or TRBV12-4 and J usage is TRBJ2-6; a possible D gene is TRBD1 (6 bases). Trimming cost V 2 bases and J 0 bases, with 11 bases left between them. The CDR3 covers 17 residues. The CDR3 loop reads CASSLRTVNSGANVLTF. The CDR3 coding sequence is TGTGCCAGCAGTTTAAGGACAGTCAACTCTGGGGCCAACGTCCTGACTTTC.

This clonotype was counted between two and nine times. This chain uses TRBV12-3 or TRBV12-4 with TRBJ2-7; 7 bases line up with TRBD1. The CDR3 contains 14 residues. The junction had 6 bases not matched to a gene; V was cut back by 4 bases and J by 3 bases. CDR3 DNA: TGTGCCAGCAGTTACAGGGGTAAGGTCTACGAGCAGTACTTC. Encoded protein: CASSYRGKVYEQYF.

The CDR3 nucleotides are TGTGCCAGTGCCCTCCTGGAGACGACAGAGCAGTTCTTC. This translates into CASALLETTEQFF. The chain joins TRBV25-1 to TRBJ2-1; D is uncertain. V lost 9 bases and J 10 bases, leaving 19 bases between the germline ends. The CDR3 is 13 residues long. Looked up from germline, CDR1 is MGHDK and CDR2 is SYGVNS.

This sequence joins TRBV6-7 and TRBJ2-6; maybe TRBD1 (5 bases). TRBV6-7 carries the ORF label, with uncertain function. V was clipped by 0 bases and J by 2 bases, with 17 bases between them. This CDR3 contains 19 residues. The CDR3 is CASSYSMGRGNPGANVLTF. The CDR3 nucleotides are TGTGCCAGCAGTTACTCGATGGGAAGGGGAAATCCTGGGGCCAACGTCCTGACTTTC.

The chain recombines TRBV6-6 with TRBJ2-7, with a possible D match to TRBD1 (6 bases). The CDR3 length is 14 residues. V shed 4 bases and J shed 3 bases, with 13 bases lying between them. CDR1 MNHNY and CDR2 SVGAGI come from the germline V gene (reference sequence). The CDR3, as DNA: TGTGCCAGCAGTTCTGAGGGGGTCGGCTACGAGCAGTACTTC. Translation: CASSSEGVGYEQYF.

This chain uses TRBV11-2 with TRBJ2-7, with a weak D call TRBD2 (6 bases). The V and J ends lost 5 bases and 5 bases respectively, with 16 bases between them. Looked up from germline, CDR1 is SGHAT and CDR2 is FQNNGV. The CDR3 is 14 amino acids. The CDR3 is CASSPQASAHEQYF. CDR3 sequence (DNA): TGTGCCAGCAGCCCCCAGGCTAGCGCTCACGAGCAGTACTTC.

The chain employs TRBV24-1 and TRBJ2-1, with D possibly matching TRBD2 (6 bases). In germline, CDR1 is KGHDR, CDR2 SFDVKD. The CDR3 sequence is 13 residues long. V was pared by 12 bases and J by 5 bases, with 16 bases between. CDR3 region: CAVGGARDNEQFF. In DNA form, the CDR3 reads TGTGCCGTCGGCGGGGCCCGCGACAATGAGCAGTTCTTC.

The chain employs TRBV10-3 and TRBJ1-2; D might be TRBD1 (5 bases). The CDR3 extends over 16 amino acids. CDR1 is ENHRY, CDR2 SYGVKD, per germline. With 0 bases removed from V and 4 bases from J, the gap between germline ends came to 15 bases. This CDR3 is CAISESGGREAYGYTF. CDR3 coding DNA: TGTGCCATCAGTGAGTCGGGAGGCAGGGAGGCCTATGGCTACACCTTC.